This passage covers 5 T cell receptor beta chains from one sample sequenced in a study of blood T cells in healthy people across ages. Through a sample-barcoded 5' primer and a J-beta primer mix, a second PCR was run for roughly 6 to 11 cycles. TCRdb fed the 5' RACE reads into MiXCR, producing one record per CDR3 protein. The sample yields 700,000 to 900,000 distinct CDR3 sequences, 53% seen once. Sequenced: blood. These receptors were collected from a man older than 75 in good health.

This clonotype showed up just once. One junction end does not reproduce the germline sequence, and a read error may be involved. The V and J genes are TRBV7-2 and TRBJ2-1; no reliable D call. Germline CDR1 is SGHTA and CDR2 is FQGNSA. This CDR3 spans 14 amino acids. In DNA form, the CDR3 reads TGCGCCAGCAGCTCCCCACTGGGTCCCAATGAGCAGTTCTTC. Translated, it gives CASSSPLGPNEQFF.

The chain uses TRBV7-2 and TRBJ2-7, with D perhaps being TRBD1 or TRBD2 (5 bases each). The J call may be wrong; the DNA end is better matched by TRBJ2-5. CDR3 length: 16 amino acids. Germline V lookup: CDR1 SGHTA, CDR2 FQGNSA. The CDR3 DNA reads TGTGCCAGCAGCTTAGTTGGGGGTCTAGAGAGAGAGACCCAGTACTTC. As protein: CASSLVGGLERETQYF.

The chain uses TRBV19 and TRBJ1-2, with unresolved D. CDR1 is LNHDA, CDR2 SQIVND, per germline (reference sequence). The CDR3 is 14 residues long. V gave up 0 bases and J gave up 2 bases, with 7 bases separating them. The CDR3 region is CASSIELANYGYTF. The CDR3 DNA sequence: TGTGCCAGTAGTATAGAATTGGCGAACTATGGCTACACCTTC.

The gene calls are TRBV2 and TRBJ2-7; no firm D call. Trimming took 2 bases from V and 3 from J, leaving 5 bases between them. This CDR3 region has 12 residues. Looked up from germline, CDR1 is SNHLY and CDR2 is FYNNEI. CDR3 nucleotide sequence: TGTGCCAGCAGTGAACAACTCTACGAGCAGTACTTC. It translates to CASSEQLYEQYF. Supplemented by reference TRBV2 and TRBJ2-7, the full variable domain reads EPEVTQTPSHQVTQMGQEVILRCVPISNHLYFYWYRQILGQKVEFLVSFYNNEISEKSEIFDDQFSVERPDGSNFTLKIRSTKLEDSAMYFCASSEQLYEQYFGPGTRLTVT.

The J gene is TRBJ2-7, the V gene TRBV12-3 or TRBV12-4, with a tentative D call TRBD1 (6 bases). The CDR3 extends over 12 amino acids. V dropped 6 bases and J dropped 8 bases, with 14 bases sitting between them. CDR3 sequence (DNA): TGTGCCAGCAGCCTTTCACAGGGCCAGCAGTACTTC. Translating gives CASSLSQGQQYF.